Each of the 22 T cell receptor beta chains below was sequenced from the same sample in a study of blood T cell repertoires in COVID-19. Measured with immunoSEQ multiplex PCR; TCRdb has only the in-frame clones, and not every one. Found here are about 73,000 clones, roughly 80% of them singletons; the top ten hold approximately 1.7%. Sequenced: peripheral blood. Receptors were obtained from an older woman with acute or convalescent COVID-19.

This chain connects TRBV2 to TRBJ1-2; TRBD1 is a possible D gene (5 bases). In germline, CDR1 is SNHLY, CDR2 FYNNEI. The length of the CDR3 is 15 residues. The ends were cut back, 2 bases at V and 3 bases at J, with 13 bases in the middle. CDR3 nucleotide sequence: TGTGCCAGCAGTGAACAGGGAGGTTTTCACTATGGCTACACCTTC. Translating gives CASSEQGGFHYGYTF.

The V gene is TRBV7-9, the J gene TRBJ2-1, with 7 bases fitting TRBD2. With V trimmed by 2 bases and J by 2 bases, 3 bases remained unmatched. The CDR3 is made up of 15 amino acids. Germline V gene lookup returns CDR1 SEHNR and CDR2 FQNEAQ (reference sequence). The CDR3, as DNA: TGTGCCAGCAGCTTAAGGACTAGGACCTACAATGAGCAGTTCTTC. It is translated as CASSLRTRTYNEQFF. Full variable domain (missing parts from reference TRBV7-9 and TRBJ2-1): DTGVSQNPRHKITKRGQNVTFRCDPISEHNRLYWYRQTLGQGPEFLTYFQNEAQLEKSRLLSDRFSAERPKGSFSTLEIQRTEQGDSAMYLCASSLRTRTYNEQFFGPGTRLTVL.

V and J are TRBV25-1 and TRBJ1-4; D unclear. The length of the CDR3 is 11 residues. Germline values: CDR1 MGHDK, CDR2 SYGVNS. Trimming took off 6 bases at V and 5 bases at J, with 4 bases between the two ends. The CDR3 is CASRRNEKLFF. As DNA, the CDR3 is TGTGCCAGCAGGCGCAATGAAAAACTGTTTTTT.

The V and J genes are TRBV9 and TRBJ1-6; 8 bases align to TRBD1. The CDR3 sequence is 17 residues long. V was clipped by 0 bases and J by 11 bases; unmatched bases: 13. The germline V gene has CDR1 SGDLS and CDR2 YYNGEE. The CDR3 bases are TGTGCCAGCAGCGTAGCACCCGGACAGGGAAAAACGACACCCCTCCACTTT. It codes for CASSVAPGQGKTTPLHF.

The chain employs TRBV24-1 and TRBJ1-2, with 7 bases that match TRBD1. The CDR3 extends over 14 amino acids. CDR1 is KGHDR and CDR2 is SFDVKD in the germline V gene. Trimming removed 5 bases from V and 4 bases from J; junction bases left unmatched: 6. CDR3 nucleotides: TGTGCCACCAGTGCCGACAGGGCTCCCTATGGCTACACCTTC. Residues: CATSADRAPYGYTF.

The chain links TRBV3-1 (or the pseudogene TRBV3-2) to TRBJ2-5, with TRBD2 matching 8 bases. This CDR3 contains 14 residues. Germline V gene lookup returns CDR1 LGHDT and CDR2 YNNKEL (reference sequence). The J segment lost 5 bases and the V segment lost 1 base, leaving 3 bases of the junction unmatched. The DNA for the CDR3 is TGTGCCAGCAGCCAAGTCGGCGGGAGGGAGACCCAGTACTTC. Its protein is CASSQVGGRETQYF.

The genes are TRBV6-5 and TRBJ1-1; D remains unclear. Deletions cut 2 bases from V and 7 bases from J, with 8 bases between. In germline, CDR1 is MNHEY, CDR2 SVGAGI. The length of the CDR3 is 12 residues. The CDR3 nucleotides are TGTGCCAGCAGTTACGGACGGGGTGAAGCTTTCTTT. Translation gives CASSYGRGEAFF.

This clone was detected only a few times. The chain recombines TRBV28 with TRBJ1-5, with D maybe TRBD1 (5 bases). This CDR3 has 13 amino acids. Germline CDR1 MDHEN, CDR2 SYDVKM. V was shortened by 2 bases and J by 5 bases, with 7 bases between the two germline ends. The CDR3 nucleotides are TGTGCCAGCAGTTTAATCAGGGATCAGCCCCAGCATTTT. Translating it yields CASSLIRDQPQHF.

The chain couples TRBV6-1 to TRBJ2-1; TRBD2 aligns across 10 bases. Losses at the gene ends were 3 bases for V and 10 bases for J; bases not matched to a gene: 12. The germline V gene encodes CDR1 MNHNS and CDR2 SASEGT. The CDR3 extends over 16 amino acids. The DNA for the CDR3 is TGTGCCAGCAGTGAGCCCGGGCTAGCGGGAGTAGGAGAGCAGTTCTTC. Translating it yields CASSEPGLAGVGEQFF.

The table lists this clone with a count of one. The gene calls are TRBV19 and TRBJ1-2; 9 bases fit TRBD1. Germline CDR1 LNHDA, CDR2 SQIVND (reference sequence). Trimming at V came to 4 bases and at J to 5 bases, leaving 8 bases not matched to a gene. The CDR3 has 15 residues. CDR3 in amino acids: CASSTRDRANYGYTF. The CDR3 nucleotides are TGTGCCAGTAGTACGCGGGACAGGGCAAATTATGGCTACACCTTC.

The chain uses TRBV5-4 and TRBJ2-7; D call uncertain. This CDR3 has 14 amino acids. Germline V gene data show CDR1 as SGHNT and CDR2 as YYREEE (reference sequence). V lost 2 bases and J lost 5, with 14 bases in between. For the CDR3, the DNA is TGTGCCAGCAGCTTAACTCCGGGTACCCACGAGCAGTACTTC. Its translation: CASSLTPGTHEQYF. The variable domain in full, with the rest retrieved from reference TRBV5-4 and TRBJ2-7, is ETGVTQSPTHLIKTRGQQVTLRCSSQSGHNTVSWYQQALGQGPQFIFQYYREEENGRGNFPPRFSGLQFPNYSSELNVNALELDDSALYLCASSLTPGTHEQYFGPGTRLTVT.

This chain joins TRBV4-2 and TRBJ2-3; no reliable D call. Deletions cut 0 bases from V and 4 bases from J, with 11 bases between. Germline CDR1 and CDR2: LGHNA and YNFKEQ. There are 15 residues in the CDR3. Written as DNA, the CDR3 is TGTGCCAGCAGCCAAGATCAGGTGGGTGCAGATACGCAGTATTTT. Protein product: CASSQDQVGADTQYF.

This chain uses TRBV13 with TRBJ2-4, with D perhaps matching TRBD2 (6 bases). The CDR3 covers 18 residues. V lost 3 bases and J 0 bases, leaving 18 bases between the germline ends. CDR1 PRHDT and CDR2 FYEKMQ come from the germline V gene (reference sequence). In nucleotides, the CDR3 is TGTGCCAGCAGCTTGGGATCGGGGGTGTTATCAGCCAAAAACATTCAGTACTTC. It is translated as CASSLGSGVLSAKNIQYF.

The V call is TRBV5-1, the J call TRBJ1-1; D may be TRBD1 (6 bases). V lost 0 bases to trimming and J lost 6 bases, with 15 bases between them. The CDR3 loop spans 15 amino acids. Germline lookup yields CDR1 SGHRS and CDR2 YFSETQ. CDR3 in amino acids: CASSLGDRPSAEAFF. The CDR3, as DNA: TGCGCCAGCAGCTTGGGTGACAGGCCGAGTGCTGAAGCTTTCTTT.

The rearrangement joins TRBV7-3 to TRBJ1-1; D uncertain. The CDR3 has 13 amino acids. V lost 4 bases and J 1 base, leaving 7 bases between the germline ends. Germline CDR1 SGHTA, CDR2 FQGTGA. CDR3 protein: CASSSFQNTEAFF. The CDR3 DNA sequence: TGTGCCAGCAGCTCATTCCAGAACACTGAAGCTTTCTTT.

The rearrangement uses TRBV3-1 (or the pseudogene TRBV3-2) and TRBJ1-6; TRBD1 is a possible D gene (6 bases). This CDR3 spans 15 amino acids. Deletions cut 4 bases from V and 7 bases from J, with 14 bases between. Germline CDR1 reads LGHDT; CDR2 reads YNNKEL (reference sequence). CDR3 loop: CASSRQDSMNSPLHF. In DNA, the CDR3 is TGTGCCAGCAGCCGTCAGGACAGCATGAATTCACCCCTCCACTTT.

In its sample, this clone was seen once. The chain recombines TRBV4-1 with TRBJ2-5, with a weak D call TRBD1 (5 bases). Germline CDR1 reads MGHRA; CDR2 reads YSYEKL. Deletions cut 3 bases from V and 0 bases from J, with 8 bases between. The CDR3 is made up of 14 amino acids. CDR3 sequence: CASSHKGDQETQYF. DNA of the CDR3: TGCGCCAGCAGCCATAAAGGGGACCAAGAGACCCAGTACTTC.

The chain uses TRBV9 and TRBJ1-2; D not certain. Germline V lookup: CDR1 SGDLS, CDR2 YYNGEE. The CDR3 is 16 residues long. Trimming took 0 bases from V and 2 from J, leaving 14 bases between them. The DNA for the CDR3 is TGTGCCAGCAGCGTAGACGGGAGAGGTTTAAACTATGGCTACACCTTC. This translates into CASSVDGRGLNYGYTF.

CDR3 region: CASSLDLAGGTYEQYF. CDR3 DNA sequence: TGCGCCAGCAGCTTGGATTTAGCGGGGGGTACCTACGAGCAGTACTTC. The rearrangement joins TRBV5-1 to TRBJ2-7; TRBD2 matches at 10 bases. The CDR3 has 16 residues. V was clipped by 0 bases and J by 2 bases; unmatched bases: 5. CDR1 and CDR2 from the germline V gene are SGHRS and YFSETQ.

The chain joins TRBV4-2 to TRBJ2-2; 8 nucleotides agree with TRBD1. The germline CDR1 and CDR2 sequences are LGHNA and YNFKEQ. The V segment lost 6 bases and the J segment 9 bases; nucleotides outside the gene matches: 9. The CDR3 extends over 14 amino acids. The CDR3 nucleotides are TGTGCCAGCAGTCGGGACAGGTCGGGCCGGGAGCTGTTTTTT. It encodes CASSRDRSGRELFF.

The CDR3 reads CASSQDRGMRTEAFF. The CDR3, as DNA: TGTGCCAGCAGCCAAGACAGGGGGATGAGAACTGAAGCTTTCTTT. The V gene is TRBV14, the J gene TRBJ1-1; 7 nucleotides align to TRBD1. Per germline, CDR1 SGHDN and CDR2 FVKESK. V lost 0 bases, J lost 5 bases, and 6 bases stayed unmatched. This CDR3 spans 15 amino acids. The whole variable domain, filled in from reference TRBV14 and TRBJ1-1, reads EAGVTQFPSHSVIEKGQTVTLRCDPISGHDNLYWYRRVMGKEIKFLLHFVKESKQDESGMPNNRFLAERTGGTYSTLKVQPAELEDSGVYFCASSQDRGMRTEAFFGQGTRLTVV.

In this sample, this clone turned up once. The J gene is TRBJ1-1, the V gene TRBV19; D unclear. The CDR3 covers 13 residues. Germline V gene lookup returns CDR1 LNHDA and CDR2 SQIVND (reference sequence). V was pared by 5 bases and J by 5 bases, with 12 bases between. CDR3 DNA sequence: TGTGCCAGTAGTGTTCCCCCGGGGACTGAAGCTTTCTTT. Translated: CASSVPPGTEAFF.